These 18 T cell receptor beta chains came from one sample sequenced in a study of blood T cell repertoires in COVID-19. Repertoires were generated with immunoSEQ multiplex PCR, while TCRdb's copy carries only in-frame clones and drops some. The sample lists over 350,000 clones; about nine tenths were seen once. Sequenced input: PBMCs or T cells enriched from blood (not recorded which). The receptor set was obtained from a woman aged 40 to 50 who had been exposed to COVID-19.

The CDR3 DNA reads TGTGCCAGCAGCACCCCCGGGACTAGCGGGAGGAATGAGCAGTTCTTC. Its translation is CASSTPGTSGRNEQFF. The chain has TRBV9 and TRBJ2-1; 15 bases are shared with TRBD2. Germline CDR1 is SGDLS and CDR2 is YYNGEE. The CDR3 sequence is 16 residues long. After removal of 4 bases from V and 7 bases from J, the junction contained 6 bases not matched to a gene. Full variable domain (outside the CDR3, taken from reference TRBV9 and TRBJ2-1): DSGVTQTPKHLITATGQRVTLRCSPRSGDLSVYWYQQSLDQGLQFLIQYYNGEERAKGNILERFSAQQFPDLHSELNLSSLELGDSALYFCASSTPGTSGRNEQFFGPGTRLTVL.

The chain couples TRBV7-2 to TRBJ1-2; D unresolved. CDR1 and CDR2 from the germline V gene are SGHTA and FQGNSA. There are 15 residues in the CDR3. V was pared by 4 bases and J by 4 bases, with 16 bases between. This chain's CDR3 is CASSSMAVASYGYTF. CDR3 DNA sequence: TGTGCCAGCAGCTCCATGGCAGTAGCCTCCTATGGCTACACCTTC.

The chain couples TRBV30 to TRBJ1-1, with 7 bases matching TRBD1. V shed 0 bases and J 2 bases; nucleotides not matched to a gene: 15. This CDR3 region has 18 residues. Germline V lookup: CDR1 GTSNPN, CDR2 SVGIG (reference sequence). CDR3 in amino acids: CAWSVENFKGQTNTEAFF. The CDR3, as DNA: TGTGCCTGGAGTGTAGAAAATTTTAAGGGACAGACCAACACTGAAGCTTTCTTT. The complete variable domain, with remaining parts taken from reference TRBV30 and TRBJ1-1, reads SQTIHQWPATLVQPVGSPLSLECTVEGTSNPNLYWYRQAAGRGLQLLFYSVGIGQISSEVPQNLSASRPQDRQFILSSKKLLLSDSGFYLCAWSVENFKGQTNTEAFFGQGTRLTVV.

This clone was detected once. The DNA for the CDR3 is TGTGCCAGCAAACAGGGCGGTCAGCCCCAGCATTTT. Translated, it gives CASKQGGQPQHF. The rearrangement links TRBV6-5 to TRBJ1-5; possibly TRBD1 for D (6 bases). V was clipped by 7 bases and J by 6 bases, with 10 bases between them. This CDR3 contains 12 residues. Per the germline V gene, CDR1 is MNHEY and CDR2 is SVGAGI.

The chain couples TRBV5-1 to TRBJ2-3; TRBD2 matches 9 bases. CDR1 SGHRS and CDR2 YFSETQ come from the germline V gene. V was clipped by 4 bases and J by 1 base; unmatched bases: 7. The length of the CDR3 is 16 residues. The CDR3 reads CASSPTAGGGTDTQYF. CDR3 DNA: TGCGCCAGCAGCCCAACGGCGGGAGGGGGCACAGATACGCAGTATTTT.

The genes are TRBV14 and TRBJ1-1; a possible D gene is TRBD1 (6 bases). V lost 4 bases to trimming and J lost 6 bases, with 15 bases between them. The CDR3 length is 14 residues. Germline V CDR1 and CDR2: SGHDN, FVKESK. This CDR3 reads CASSRATGFSEAFF. The CDR3 DNA sequence: TGTGCCAGCAGCCGGGCTACAGGGTTTTCTGAAGCTTTCTTT.

V is TRBV6-1 and J is TRBJ1-2; TRBD1 is a possible D gene (5 bases). The CDR3 spans 14 residues. From germline, CDR1 is MNHNS and CDR2 SASEGT. V lost 1 base and J 6 bases, leaving 12 bases between the germline ends. The CDR3 nucleotides read TGTGCCAGCAGTGAAGGTGGGACTGAGAATGGCTACACCTTC. Translating it yields CASSEGGTENGYTF.

The chain uses TRBV9 and TRBJ2-7; D possibly corresponds to TRBD2 (6 bases). V lost 0 bases and J lost 6, with 13 bases in between. Germline V gene data show CDR1 as SGDLS and CDR2 as YYNGEE. The CDR3 length is 14 residues. CDR3 nucleotides: TGTGCCAGCAGCGTAGACGGAGGGTATGGCGAGCAGTACTTC. It yields the protein CASSVDGGYGEQYF.

The J gene is TRBJ2-1, the V gene TRBV19, with D hard to call. The CDR3 has 11 residues. Deletions cut 5 bases from V and 8 bases from J, with 7 bases between. CDR1 and CDR2 (germline): LNHDA, SQIVND (reference sequence). The CDR3 is CASSSVHEQFF. In nucleotides, the CDR3 is TGTGCCAGTAGTTCGGTGCATGAGCAGTTCTTC.

The gene calls are TRBV4-3 and TRBJ2-3; 11 bases align to TRBD2. The CDR3 is 21 residues long. Germline CDR1 reads LGHNA; CDR2 reads YSLEER. V lost 0 bases and J lost 2; bases outside the gene matches: 16. This chain's CDR3 is CASSQDWRPPGLAAYTDTQYF. The CDR3 DNA reads as TGCGCCAGCAGCCAAGACTGGCGTCCACCGGGACTAGCGGCATACACAGATACGCAGTATTTT.

The chain has TRBV27 and TRBJ1-4; D perhaps matches TRBD1 (5 bases). This CDR3 spans 16 amino acids. V was pared by 5 bases and J by 2 bases, with 15 bases between. Germline CDR1 reads MNHEY; CDR2 reads SMNVEV (reference sequence). DNA of the CDR3: TGTGCCAGCAGTCGCCGGGGGTTTTCCACTAATGAAAAACTGTTTTTT. The encoded protein is CASSRRGFSTNEKLFF. The variable domain in full, with the rest retrieved from reference TRBV27 and TRBJ1-4, is EAQVTQNPRYLITVTGKKLTVTCSQNMNHEYMSWYRQDPGLGLRQIYYSMNVEVTDKGDVPEGYKVSRKEKRNFPLILESPSPNQTSLYFCASSRRGFSTNEKLFFGSGTQLSVL.

The chain carries TRBV9 and TRBJ2-5; 8 bases align to TRBD2. The CDR3 loop spans 17 amino acids. CDR1 SGDLS and CDR2 YYNGEE come from the germline V gene. The V gene end was trimmed by 0 bases and the J gene end by 1 base; junction bases not matched to a gene: 8. This CDR3 is CASSVGPGGVSQETQYF. As DNA, the CDR3 is TGTGCCAGCAGCGTAGGTCCGGGGGGGGTTTCCCAAGAGACCCAGTACTTC. The variable domain in full, completed from reference TRBV9 and TRBJ2-5, reads DSGVTQTPKHLITATGQRVTLRCSPRSGDLSVYWYQQSLDQGLQFLIQYYNGEERAKGNILERFSAQQFPDLHSELNLSSLELGDSALYFCASSVGPGGVSQETQYFGPGTRLLVL.

The chain employs TRBV6-5 and TRBJ1-2, with TRBD1 identical over 9 bases. CDR3 size: 12 residues. Germline V lookup: CDR1 MNHEY, CDR2 SVGAGI. V lost 10 bases to trimming and J lost 5 bases; unmatched junction nucleotides: 5. The CDR3 here is CATLDRGYGYTF. Written as DNA, the CDR3 is TGTGCCACCTTGGACAGGGGATATGGCTACACCTTC.

Here the CDR3 reads CASGLVTGGSYEQYF. CDR3 nucleotides: TGTGCTAGTGGTTTGGTGACAGGGGGTTCCTACGAGCAGTACTTC. The chain is built from TRBV12-5 and TRBJ2-7, with TRBD1 matching over 9 bases. This CDR3 has 15 amino acids. Trimming cost V 0 bases and J 1 base; bases outside gene matches: 1. Germline lookup yields CDR1 LGHNT and CDR2 FRNRAP.

The J gene is TRBJ2-7, the V gene TRBV12-3 or TRBV12-4; D perhaps matches TRBD2 (5 bases). Between the trimmed V and J ends, which lost 8 bases and 1 base, there was a span of 12 bases. The length of the CDR3 is 13 residues. This CDR3 is CASSRRGSYEQYF. Written as DNA, the CDR3 is TGTGCCAGCTCTCGACGGGGTTCCTACGAGCAGTACTTC.

The DNA for the CDR3 is TGTGCCTGGAGTGAAAACAGTCAGCAGTTCTTC. It specifies CAWSENSQQFF. The chain couples TRBV30 to TRBJ2-1, with D hard to call. Germline loops: CDR1 GTSNPN, CDR2 SVGIG (reference sequence). The CDR3 is made up of 11 amino acids. The V and J ends lost 1 base and 11 bases respectively, with 9 bases between them.

The CDR3 sequence is CAWSFQGYGNTIYF. The CDR3 DNA reads TGTGCCTGGAGTTTCCAGGGTTATGGAAACACCATATATTTT. The rearrangement uses TRBV30 and TRBJ1-3; a weak D match, TRBD1 (5 bases). Germline lookup yields CDR1 GTSNPN and CDR2 SVGIG (reference sequence). The CDR3 is 14 amino acids. V was pared by 2 bases and J by 3 bases, with 11 bases between.

To note about this clone: The sample holds other DNA sequences that translate to the same CDR3. CDR3 DNA: TGCAGCGTTGGGGACAGGGGCAATCAGCCCCAGCATTTT. Encoded protein: CSVGDRGNQPQHF. The chain links TRBV29-1 to TRBJ1-5, with 9 bases identical to TRBD1. The junction had 0 bases not matched to a gene; V was cut back by 4 bases and J by 2 bases. The CDR3 consists of 13 residues. CDR1 SQVTM and CDR2 ANQGSEA come from the germline V gene.